This TCR beta chain originates from a study of early T cells in non-severe SARS-CoV-2 infection. Across the study: Chains from this unsorted whole-blood bulk RNA could not be paired.

Trimming stripped 3 bases from V and 0 bases from J, with 14 bases between. The CDR3 is 17 residues long. CDR1 and CDR2 from the germline V gene are SGHAT and FQNNGV. This clonotype was detected ten times or more. As yet, its antigen is unknown. Study-wide points: Private and CD4 specificities were missed by VDJdb matching, which favored anti-spike CD8 responses.

Individual cDNA molecules received unique molecular identifiers. TCRdb independently ran MiXCR on the 5' RACE reads; one entry per CDR3 protein. This table has about 81,000 distinct CDR3 sequences, over 5% appearing once. Sequenced material: whole blood. The receptor was derived from an adult who was a healthcare worker with PCR-confirmed SARS-CoV-2 infection or an uninfected control (not recorded which). The chain employs TRBV11-2 and TRBJ2-2; no firm D call. The CDR3 nucleotides read TGTGCCAGCAGCTTCTTTTCGGGCGGAGCGAACACCGGGGAGCTGTTTTTT. Amino acids: CASSFFSGGANTGELFF.